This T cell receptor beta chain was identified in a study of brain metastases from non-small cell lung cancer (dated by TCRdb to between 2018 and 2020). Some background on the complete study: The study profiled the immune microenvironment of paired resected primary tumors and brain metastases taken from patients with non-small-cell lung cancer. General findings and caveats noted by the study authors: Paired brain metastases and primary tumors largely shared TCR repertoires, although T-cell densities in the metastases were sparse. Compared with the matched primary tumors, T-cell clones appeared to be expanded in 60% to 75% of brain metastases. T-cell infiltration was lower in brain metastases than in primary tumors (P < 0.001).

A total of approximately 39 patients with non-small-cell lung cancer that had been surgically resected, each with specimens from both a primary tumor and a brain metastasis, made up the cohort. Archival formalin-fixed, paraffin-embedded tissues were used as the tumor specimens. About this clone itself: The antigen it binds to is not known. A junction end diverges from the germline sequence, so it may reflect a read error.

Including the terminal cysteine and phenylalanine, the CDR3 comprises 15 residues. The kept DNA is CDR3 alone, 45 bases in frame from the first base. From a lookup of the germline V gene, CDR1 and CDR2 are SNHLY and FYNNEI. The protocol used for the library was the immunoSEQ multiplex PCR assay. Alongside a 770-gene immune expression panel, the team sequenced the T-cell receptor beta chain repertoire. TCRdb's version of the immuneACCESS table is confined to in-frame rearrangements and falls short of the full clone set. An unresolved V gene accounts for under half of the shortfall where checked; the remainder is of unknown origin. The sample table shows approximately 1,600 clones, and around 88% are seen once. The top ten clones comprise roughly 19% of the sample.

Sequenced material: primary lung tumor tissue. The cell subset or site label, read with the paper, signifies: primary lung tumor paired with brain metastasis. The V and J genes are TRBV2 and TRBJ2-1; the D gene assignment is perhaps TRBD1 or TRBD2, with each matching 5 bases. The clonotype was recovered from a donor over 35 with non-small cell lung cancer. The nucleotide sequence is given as TGTGCCAGCAGTAAGGGACCGGACTCCTACAATGATCAGTTCTTC. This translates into CASSKGPDSYNDQFF.